This T cell receptor beta chain was documented in a study of cytomegalovirus exposure and HLA in healthy donors. Study-wide results and limits: TCR beta V- and J-gene trimming, according to a later analysis, was linked to a missense DCLRE1C variant. It was only CMV serostatus that was available as immune exposure information.

To note about this clone: No antigen is known for it.

The PCR contained 60 Vbeta and 13 Jbeta primers. Data came from immunoSEQ multiplex PCR; TCRdb stores just in-frame clones and leaves some out. The sample holds around 150,000 clones, 80% seen once. Germline CDR1 and CDR2: MNHNS and SASEGT. Between the trimmed V and J ends, which lost 2 bases and 1 base, there was a span of 9 bases. The CDR3 is 15 amino acids. Material for sequencing was PBMCs. The source of this sequence is a male donor in good health and CMV-seronegative. The chain employs TRBV6-1 and TRBJ1-5; D gene ambiguous. In DNA form, the CDR3 reads TGTGCCAGCAGTGAATATGGCCCAAGCAATCAGCCCCAGCATTTT. Its translation: CASSEYGPSNQPQHF.